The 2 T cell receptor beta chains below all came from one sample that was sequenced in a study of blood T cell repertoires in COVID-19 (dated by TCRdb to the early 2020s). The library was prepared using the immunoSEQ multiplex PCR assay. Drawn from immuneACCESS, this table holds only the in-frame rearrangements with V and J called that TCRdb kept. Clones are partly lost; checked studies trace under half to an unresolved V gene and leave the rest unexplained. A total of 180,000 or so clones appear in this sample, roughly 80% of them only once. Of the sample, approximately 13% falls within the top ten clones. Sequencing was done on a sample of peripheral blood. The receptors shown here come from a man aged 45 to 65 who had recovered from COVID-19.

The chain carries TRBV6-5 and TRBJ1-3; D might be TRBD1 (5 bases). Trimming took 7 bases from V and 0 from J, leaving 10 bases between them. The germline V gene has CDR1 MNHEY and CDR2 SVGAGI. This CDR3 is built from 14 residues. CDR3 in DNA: TGTGCCAGCACAACAGGCGACTCTGGAAACACCATATATTTT. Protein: CASTTGDSGNTIYF.

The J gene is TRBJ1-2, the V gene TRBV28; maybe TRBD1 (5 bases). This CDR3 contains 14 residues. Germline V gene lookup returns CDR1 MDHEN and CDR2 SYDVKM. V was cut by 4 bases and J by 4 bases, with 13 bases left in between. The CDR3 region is CASSYRRGVYGYTF. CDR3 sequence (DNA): TGTGCCAGCAGTTACAGGCGAGGAGTCTATGGCTACACCTTC.